Below, 3 T cell receptor beta chains from the same sample are listed, as sequenced in a study of T cells after yellow fever vaccination. TCRdb recomputed calls from the 5' RACE reads with MiXCR, one row per CDR3 protein. The sample carries 200,000 to 250,000 distinct CDR3 sequences, less than 3.5% recorded once. The input for sequencing was CD4+ T cells sorted from PBMCs, taken 10 days after the yellow fever booster vaccination. These receptor sequences come from a man younger than 35 who received the YFV17D yellow fever vaccine.

In its sample, this clonotype was seen many times. The chain is built from TRBV12-5 and TRBJ2-4, with D unclear. Germline values: CDR1 LGHNT, CDR2 FRNRAP. The CDR3 has 16 amino acids. V lost 6 bases and J 0 bases, leaving 15 bases between the germline ends. In nucleotides, the CDR3 is TGTGCTAGTGGCCAGAGGCAGGAACTAGCCAAAAACATTCAGTACTTC. It specifies CASGQRQELAKNIQYF. The variable domain in full, with the rest retrieved from reference TRBV12-5 and TRBJ2-4, is DARVTQTPRHKVTEMGQEVTMRCQPILGHNTVFWYRQTMMQGLELLAYFRNRAPLDDSGMPKDRFSAEMPDATLATLKIQPSEPRDSAVYFCASGQRQELAKNIQYFGAGTRLSVL.

This clonotype was observed a few times. The rearrangement joins TRBV18 to TRBJ1-5; D possibly corresponds to TRBD1 (6 bases). V was cut by 3 bases and J by 1 base, with 10 bases left in between. CDR3 size: 15 residues. Germline lookup yields CDR1 KGHSH and CDR2 LQKENI. The chain's CDR3 is CASSPGGPSNQPQHF. The CDR3 nucleotides read TGTGCCAGCTCACCGGGGGGGCCGAGCAATCAGCCCCAGCATTTT. The full variable domain, completed using reference TRBV18 and TRBJ1-5, is NAGVMQNPRHLVRRRGQEARLRCSPMKGHSHVYWYRQLPEEGLKFMVYLQKENIIDESGMPKERFSAEFPKEGPSILRIQQVVRGDSAAYFCASSPGGPSNQPQHFGDGTRLSIL.

This clonotype was recorded a few times. The chain recombines TRBV7-2 with TRBJ1-2; TRBD1 is a possible D gene (5 bases). The length of the CDR3 is 14 residues. V was trimmed by 5 bases and J by 2 bases, leaving 12 bases between them. Germline CDR1 reads SGHTA; CDR2 reads FQGNSA. The CDR3 spells CASSRPSGNYGYTF. In nucleotides, the CDR3 is TGTGCCAGCAGCCGCCCCTCAGGGAACTATGGCTACACCTTC.